This T cell receptor beta chain was profiled in a study of technical replicates of blood from several donors. The trim removed 5 bases at V and 3 bases at J, leaving 8 bases unmatched. There are 15 residues in the CDR3. CDR1 and CDR2 from the germline V gene are SGHTA and FQGNSA. Sequencing was performed with immunoSEQ multiplex PCR; in TCRdb, only in-frame clones are kept and a portion is missing. The sample holds some 60,000 clones, about 95% seen once. Sequencing was performed on PBMCs. The TCR comes from a human donor in good health. Some clones in this sample may be carry-over from other donors' samples. This chain joins TRBV7-2 and TRBJ1-2, with 8 nucleotides matching TRBD1. CDR3 sequence reads: CASSTRTGPDYGYTF. CDR3 sequence (DNA): TGTGCCAGCAGCACCCGGACAGGGCCTGACTATGGCTACACCTTC. Drawing the rest from reference TRBV7-2 and TRBJ1-2, the complete variable domain is GAGVSQSPSNKVTEKGKDVELRCDPISGHTALYWYRQSLGQGLEFLIYFQGNSAPDKSGLPSDRFSAERTGGSVSTLTIQRTQQEDSAVYLCASSTRTGPDYGYTFGSGTRLTVV.